The sequence of this TCR beta chain was determined in a study of T cell responses to AZD1222 COVID-19 vaccine. Study observations and caveats: Without day 14 samples, only post-peak T cell repertoires were studied. Among spike-specific TCRs, nearly half reportedly target unmutated variant regions.

The assay was immunoSEQ multiplex PCR, and TCRdb's table has in-frame clones only and misses some. The repertoire includes 20,000 to 25,000 clones, over 75% of them detected once, and about 34% sits in the top ten. V shed 5 bases, J shed 2 bases, and the junction held 10 bases outside the gene matches. The CDR3 loop spans 16 amino acids. Germline loops: CDR1 MNHEY, CDR2 SMNVEV (reference sequence). With respect to this clone: Its antigen remains unknown.

Sequencing was performed on peripheral blood, taken 28 days after the second AZD1222 dose. This TCR came from an adult who received the AZD1222 COVID-19 vaccine. The rearrangement joins TRBV27 to TRBJ2-3, with 7 bases that match TRBD1. This CDR3 reads CASSIFSTGPTDTQYF. CDR3 DNA sequence: TGTGCCAGCAGTATATTCTCGACAGGGCCCACAGATACGCAGTATTTT.